This passage covers 4 T cell receptor beta chains from one sample sequenced in a study of CD8 T cells in Susac syndrome. RNA totalling roughly 0.45 to 1 ug underwent reverse transcription with random hexamers. TCRdb re-called the immunoSEQ multiplex PCR reads through MiXCR, storing one row per CDR3 protein. The sample has around 59,000 distinct CDR3 sequences; over 85% are singletons. Sequenced sample: CD8+ T cells from PBMCs. These receptors all stem from a human donor in good health.

The CDR3 loop reads CASSFNRENQPQHF. CDR3 nucleotide sequence: TGTGCCAGCAGTTTCAACAGGGAGAATCAGCCCCAGCATTTT. The V gene is TRBV12-3 or TRBV12-4, the J gene TRBJ1-5, with a weak D call TRBD1 (6 bases). This CDR3 comprises 14 residues. Trimming cost V 3 bases and J 4 bases, with 10 bases left between them.

The rearrangement uses TRBV7-2 and TRBJ1-2; tentative D call: TRBD1 (6 bases). Germline-derived CDR1 and CDR2 are SGHTA and FQGNSA. V lost 5 bases and J 6 bases, leaving 13 bases between the germline ends. The CDR3 spans 13 residues. As DNA, the CDR3 is TGTGCCAGCAGCGCCCGGACAGTCGATGGCTACACCTTC. Amino acids: CASSARTVDGYTF.

V gene TRBV20-1 combines with J gene TRBJ2-1, with 10 nucleotides matching TRBD2. The ends lost 2 bases at V and 7 bases at J; junction bases unmatched: 8. The CDR3 covers 15 residues. Germline CDR1 DFQATT, CDR2 SNEGSKA (reference sequence). CDR3 DNA: TGCAGTGCTAGATCTAGCGGGGGCCCTAGGAATGAGCAGTTCTTC. Protein product: CSARSSGGPRNEQFF.

The chain is built from TRBV11-2 and TRBJ2-1; D tentatively reads TRBD1 or TRBD2 (6 bases each). Germline loops: CDR1 SGHAT, CDR2 FQNNGV. CDR3 size: 14 residues. V was pared by 5 bases and J by 6 bases, with 14 bases between. This chain's CDR3 is CASSPTGRINEQFF. CDR3 sequence (DNA): TGTGCCAGCAGCCCTACAGGGAGGATCAATGAGCAGTTCTTC.